This T cell receptor (beta chain) originates from a study of cytomegalovirus exposure and HLA in healthy donors. Broader study findings: HLA allele associations emerged for around 15,000 TCR beta sequences in a later analysis, at 0.05 false discovery rate. An analysis that came later showed most CMV-associated TCR beta chains appearing HLA-restricted.

In the case of this clone: As yet, its antigen is unknown.

60 Vbeta and 13 Jbeta primers were used in PCR. In the original processing: In a later analysis, of about 80 million unique beta chains, about 12 million appeared in at least two donors. The method was immunoSEQ multiplex PCR; TCRdb's version includes in-frame clones alone and lacks a portion of them. V, J and clone size are those of that table, while D and trimming were read from the DNA. This table has about 150,000 clones, around three fifths appearing once. V shed 2 bases and J shed 0 bases, with 5 bases lying between them. Germline V gene lookup returns CDR1 MGHDK and CDR2 SYGVNS. This CDR3 comprises 14 residues.

This rearrangement joins TRBV25-1 to TRBJ1-5; D call uncertain. The clonotype comes from a male donor in good health and CMV-seronegative. Sequenced material: PBMCs. The CDR3 region is CASSEQNSNQPQHF. In DNA, the CDR3 is TGTGCCAGCAGTGAACAGAATAGCAATCAGCCCCAGCATTTT.